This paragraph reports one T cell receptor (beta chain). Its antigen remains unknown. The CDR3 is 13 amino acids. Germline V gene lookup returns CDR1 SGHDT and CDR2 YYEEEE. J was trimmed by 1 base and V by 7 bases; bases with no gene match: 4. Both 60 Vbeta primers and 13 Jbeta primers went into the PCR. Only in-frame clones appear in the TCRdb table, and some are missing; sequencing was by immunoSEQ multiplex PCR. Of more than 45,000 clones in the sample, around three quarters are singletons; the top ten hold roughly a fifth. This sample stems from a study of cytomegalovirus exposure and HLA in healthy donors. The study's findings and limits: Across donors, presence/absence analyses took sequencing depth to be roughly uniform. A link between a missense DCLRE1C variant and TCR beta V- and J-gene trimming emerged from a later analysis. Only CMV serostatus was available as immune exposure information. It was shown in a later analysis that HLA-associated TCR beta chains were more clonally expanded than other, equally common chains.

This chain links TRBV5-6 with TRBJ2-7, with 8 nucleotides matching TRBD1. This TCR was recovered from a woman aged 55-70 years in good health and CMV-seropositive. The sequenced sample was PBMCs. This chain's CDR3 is CASYGQGSYEQYF. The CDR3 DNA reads TGTGCCAGCTACGGACAGGGATCCTACGAGCAGTACTTC.